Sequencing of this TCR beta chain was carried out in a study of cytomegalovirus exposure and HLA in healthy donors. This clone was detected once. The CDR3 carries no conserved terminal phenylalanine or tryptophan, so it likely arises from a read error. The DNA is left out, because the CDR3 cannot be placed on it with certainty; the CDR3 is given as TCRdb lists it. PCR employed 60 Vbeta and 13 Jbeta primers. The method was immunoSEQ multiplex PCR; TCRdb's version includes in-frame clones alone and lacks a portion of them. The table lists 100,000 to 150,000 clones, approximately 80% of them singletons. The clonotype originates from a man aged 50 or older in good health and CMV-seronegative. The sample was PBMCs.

CDR3 loop: CASSSGRLSS. The chain carries TRBV5-1 and TRBJ1-1. Germline V gives CDR1 SGHRS, CDR2 YFSETQ. The CDR3 length equals 10 residues, ends included.